This TCR beta chain was identified during a study of blood T cell repertoires in COVID-19. Study overall: PBMCs, B-cell-depleted T cells, or T cells provided the cDNA or gDNA that made up the material.

This clone was seen once. TCRdb's table, derived via immunoSEQ multiplex PCR, lists solely in-frame clones and lacks some. Here the sample spans about 80,000 clones, roughly 82% being singletons. Sequences were obtained from peripheral blood. This sequence was found in a man older than 75 with acute or convalescent COVID-19.

CDR3 nucleotides: TGTGCCAGCAGCTTAGAGGCAGGGCTCACTGAAGCTTTCTTT. It yields the protein CASSLEAGLTEAFF. The V and J genes are TRBV7-9 and TRBJ1-1; tentatively, D is TRBD1 (5 bases). Trimming removed 1 base at V and 4 bases at J, with 10 bases between. The CDR3 is 14 residues long. Germline loops: CDR1 SEHNR, CDR2 FQNEAQ (reference sequence).